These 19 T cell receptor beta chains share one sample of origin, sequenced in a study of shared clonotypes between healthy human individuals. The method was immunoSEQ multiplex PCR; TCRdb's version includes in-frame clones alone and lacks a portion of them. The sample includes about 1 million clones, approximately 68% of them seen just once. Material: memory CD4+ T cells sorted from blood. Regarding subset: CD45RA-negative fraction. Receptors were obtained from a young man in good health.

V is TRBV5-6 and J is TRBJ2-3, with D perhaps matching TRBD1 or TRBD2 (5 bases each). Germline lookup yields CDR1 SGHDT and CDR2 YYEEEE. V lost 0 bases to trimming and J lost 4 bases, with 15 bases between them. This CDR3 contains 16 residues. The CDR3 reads CASSLEGGGSADTQYF. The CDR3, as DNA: TGTGCCAGCAGCTTGGAGGGTGGGGGATCGGCAGATACGCAGTATTTT. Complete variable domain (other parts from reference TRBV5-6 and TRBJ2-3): DAGVTQSPTHLIKTRGQQVTLRCSPKSGHDTVSWYQQALGQGPQFIFQYYEEEERQRGNFPDRFSGHQFPNYSSELNVNALLLGDSALYLCASSLEGGGSADTQYFGPGTRLTVL.

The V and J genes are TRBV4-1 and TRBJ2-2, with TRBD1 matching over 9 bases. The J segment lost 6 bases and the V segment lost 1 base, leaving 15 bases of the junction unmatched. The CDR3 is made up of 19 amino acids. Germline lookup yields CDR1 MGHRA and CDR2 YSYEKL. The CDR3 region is CASSQGGLRGQGEAGELFF. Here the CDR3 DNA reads TGCGCCAGCAGCCAAGGGGGGTTGCGGGGACAGGGAGAGGCCGGGGAGCTGTTTTTT.

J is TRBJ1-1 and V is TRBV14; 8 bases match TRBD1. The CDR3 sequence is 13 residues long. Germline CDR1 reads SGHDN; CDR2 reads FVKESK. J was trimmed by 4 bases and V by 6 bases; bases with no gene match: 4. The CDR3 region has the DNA TGTGCCAGCAGACCAGGGGGCCGCACTGAAGCTTTCTTT. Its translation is CASRPGGRTEAFF.

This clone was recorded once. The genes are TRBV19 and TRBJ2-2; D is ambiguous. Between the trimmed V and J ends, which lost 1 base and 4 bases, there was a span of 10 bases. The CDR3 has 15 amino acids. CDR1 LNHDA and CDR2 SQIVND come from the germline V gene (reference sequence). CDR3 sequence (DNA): TGTGCCAGTAGTATAGGTAGATCTGGCACCGGGGAGCTGTTTTTT. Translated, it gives CASSIGRSGTGELFF. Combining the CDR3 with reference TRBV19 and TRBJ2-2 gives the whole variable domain DGGITQSPKYLFRKEGQNVTLSCEQNLNHDAMYWYRQDPGQGLRLIYYSQIVNDFQKGDIAEGYSVSREKKESFPLTVTSAQKNPTAFYLCASSIGRSGTGELFFGEGSRLTVL.

CDR3 coding DNA: TGTGCAAGTCGCTTAATGAGCTCCTATAATTCACCCCTCCACTTT. Its translation is CASRLMSSYNSPLHF. The V call is TRBV12-2, the J call TRBJ1-6. TRBV12-2 is marked as a pseudogene. The CDR3 runs 15 residues.

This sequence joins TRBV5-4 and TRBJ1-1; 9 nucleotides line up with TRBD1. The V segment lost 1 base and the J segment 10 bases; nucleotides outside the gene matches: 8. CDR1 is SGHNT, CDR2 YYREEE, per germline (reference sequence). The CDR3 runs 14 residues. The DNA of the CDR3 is TGTGCCAGCAGCTTGATTACGGGACAGGGCACAGCTTTCTTT. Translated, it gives CASSLITGQGTAFF.

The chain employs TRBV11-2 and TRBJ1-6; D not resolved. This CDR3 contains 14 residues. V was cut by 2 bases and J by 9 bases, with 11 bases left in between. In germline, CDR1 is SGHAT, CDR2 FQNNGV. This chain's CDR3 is CASSLQGFSSPLHF. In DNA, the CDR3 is TGTGCCAGCAGCTTACAAGGGTTTAGTTCACCCCTCCACTTT.

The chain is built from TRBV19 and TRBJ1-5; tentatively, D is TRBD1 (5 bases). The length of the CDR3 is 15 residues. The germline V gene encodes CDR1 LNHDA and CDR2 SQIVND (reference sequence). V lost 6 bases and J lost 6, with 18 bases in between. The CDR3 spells CASRGTGTEGQPQHF. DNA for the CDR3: TGTGCCAGTAGAGGAACCGGGACTGAGGGTCAGCCCCAGCATTTT.

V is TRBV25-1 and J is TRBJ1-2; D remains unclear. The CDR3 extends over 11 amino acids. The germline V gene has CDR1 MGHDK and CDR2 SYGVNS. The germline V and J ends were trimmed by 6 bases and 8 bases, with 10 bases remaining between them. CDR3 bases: TGTGCCAGCAGCGGAGTAGCAGGCTACACCTTC. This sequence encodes CASSGVAGYTF.

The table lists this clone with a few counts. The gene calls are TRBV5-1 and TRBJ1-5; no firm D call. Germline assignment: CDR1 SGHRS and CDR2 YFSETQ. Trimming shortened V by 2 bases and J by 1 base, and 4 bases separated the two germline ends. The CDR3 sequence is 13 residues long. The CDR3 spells CASSFGSNQPQHF. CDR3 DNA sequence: TGCGCCAGCAGCTTTGGCAGCAATCAGCCCCAGCATTTT.

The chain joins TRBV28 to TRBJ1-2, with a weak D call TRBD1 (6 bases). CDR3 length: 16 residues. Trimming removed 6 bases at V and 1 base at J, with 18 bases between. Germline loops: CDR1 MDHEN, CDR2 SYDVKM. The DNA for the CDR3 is TGTGCCAGCAGCGGCAGGGGAATTTTCGGTAACTATGGCTACACCTTC. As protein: CASSGRGIFGNYGYTF.

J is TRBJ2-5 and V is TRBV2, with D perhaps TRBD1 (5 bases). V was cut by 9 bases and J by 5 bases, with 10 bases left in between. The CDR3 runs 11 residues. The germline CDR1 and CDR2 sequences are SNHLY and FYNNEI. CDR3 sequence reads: CASRQYETQYF. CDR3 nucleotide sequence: TGTGCCAGTCGACAGTACGAGACCCAGTACTTC. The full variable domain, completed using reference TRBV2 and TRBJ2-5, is EPEVTQTPSHQVTQMGQEVILRCVPISNHLYFYWYRQILGQKVEFLVSFYNNEISEKSEIFDDQFSVERPDGSNFTLKIRSTKLEDSAMYFCASRQYETQYFGPGTRLLVL.

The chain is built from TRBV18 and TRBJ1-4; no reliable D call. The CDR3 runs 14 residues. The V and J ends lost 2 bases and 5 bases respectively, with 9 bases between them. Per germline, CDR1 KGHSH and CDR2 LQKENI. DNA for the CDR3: TGTGCCAGCTCACCAGGACTAGGGAATGAAAAACTGTTTTTT. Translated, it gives CASSPGLGNEKLFF.

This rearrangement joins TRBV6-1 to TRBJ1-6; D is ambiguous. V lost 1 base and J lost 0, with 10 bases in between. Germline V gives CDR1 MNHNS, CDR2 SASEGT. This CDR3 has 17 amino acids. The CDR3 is CASSEGVGISYNSPLHF. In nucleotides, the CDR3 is TGTGCCAGCAGTGAAGGGGTGGGGATCTCCTATAATTCACCCCTCCACTTT.

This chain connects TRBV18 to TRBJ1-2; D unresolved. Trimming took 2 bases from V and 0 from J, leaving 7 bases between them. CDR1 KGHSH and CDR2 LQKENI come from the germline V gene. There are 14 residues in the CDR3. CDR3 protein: CASSPGEANYGYTF. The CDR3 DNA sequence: TGTGCCAGCTCACCAGGCGAGGCTAACTATGGCTACACCTTC.

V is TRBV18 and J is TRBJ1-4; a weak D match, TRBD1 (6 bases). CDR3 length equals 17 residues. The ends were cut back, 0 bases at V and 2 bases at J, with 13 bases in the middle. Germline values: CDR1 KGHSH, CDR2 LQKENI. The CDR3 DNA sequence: TGTGCCAGCTCACCACCGGCCTTAGGGGGTACTAATGAAAAACTGTTTTTT. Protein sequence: CASSPPALGGTNEKLFF.

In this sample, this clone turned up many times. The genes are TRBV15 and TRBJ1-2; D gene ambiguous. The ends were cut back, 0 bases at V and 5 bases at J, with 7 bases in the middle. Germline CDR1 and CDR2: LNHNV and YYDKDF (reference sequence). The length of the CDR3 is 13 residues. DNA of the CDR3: TGTGCCACCAGCAGAGATATTGGGTATGGCTACACCTTC. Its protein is CATSRDIGYGYTF.

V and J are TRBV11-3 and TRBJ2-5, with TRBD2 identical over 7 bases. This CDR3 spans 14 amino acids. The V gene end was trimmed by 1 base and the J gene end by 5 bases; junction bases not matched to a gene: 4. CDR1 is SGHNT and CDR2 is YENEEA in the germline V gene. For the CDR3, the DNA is TGTGCCAGCAGCTTAGGGACTAGAAGCGAGACCCAGTACTTC. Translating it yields CASSLGTRSETQYF.

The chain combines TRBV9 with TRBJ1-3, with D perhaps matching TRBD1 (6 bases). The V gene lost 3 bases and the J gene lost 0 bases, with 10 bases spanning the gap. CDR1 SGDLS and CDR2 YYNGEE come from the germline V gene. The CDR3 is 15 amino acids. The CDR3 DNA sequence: TGTGCCAGCAGCGCTACAGGGAGCTCTGGAAACACCATATATTTT. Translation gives CASSATGSSGNTIYF.